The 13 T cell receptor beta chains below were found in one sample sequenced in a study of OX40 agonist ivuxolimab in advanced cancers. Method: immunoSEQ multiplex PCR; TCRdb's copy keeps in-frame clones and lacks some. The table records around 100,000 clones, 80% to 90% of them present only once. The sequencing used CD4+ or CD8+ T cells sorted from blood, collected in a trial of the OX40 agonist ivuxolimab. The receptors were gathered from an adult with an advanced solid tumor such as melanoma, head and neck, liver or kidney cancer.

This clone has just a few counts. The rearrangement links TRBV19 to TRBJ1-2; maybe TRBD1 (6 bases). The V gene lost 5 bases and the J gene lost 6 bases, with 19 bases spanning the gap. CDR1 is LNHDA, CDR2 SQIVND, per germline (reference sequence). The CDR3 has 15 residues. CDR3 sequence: CASSPSGGRRHGYTF. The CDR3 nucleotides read TGTGCCAGTAGTCCATCGGGGGGGCGCAGGCATGGCTACACCTTC.

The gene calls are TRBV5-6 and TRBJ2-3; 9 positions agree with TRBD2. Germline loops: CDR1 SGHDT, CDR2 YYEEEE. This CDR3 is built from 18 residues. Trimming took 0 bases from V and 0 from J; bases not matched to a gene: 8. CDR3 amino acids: CASSLETSGSTSTDTQYF. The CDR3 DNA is TGTGCCAGCAGCTTGGAGACTAGCGGAAGTACTAGCACAGATACGCAGTATTTT.

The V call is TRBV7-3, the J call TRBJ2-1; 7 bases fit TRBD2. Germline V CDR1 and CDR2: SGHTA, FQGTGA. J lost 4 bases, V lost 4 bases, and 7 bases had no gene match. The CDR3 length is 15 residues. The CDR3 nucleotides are TGTGCCAGCAGCTCCTCGGGGACTAATTACAATGAGCAGTTCTTC. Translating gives CASSSSGTNYNEQFF.

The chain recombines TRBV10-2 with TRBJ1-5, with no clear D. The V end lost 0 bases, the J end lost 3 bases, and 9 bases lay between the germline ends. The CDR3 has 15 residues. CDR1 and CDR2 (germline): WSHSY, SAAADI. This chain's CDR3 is CASSESAGLNQPQHF. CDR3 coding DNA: TGCGCCAGCAGTGAGTCGGCAGGCCTCAATCAGCCCCAGCATTTT.

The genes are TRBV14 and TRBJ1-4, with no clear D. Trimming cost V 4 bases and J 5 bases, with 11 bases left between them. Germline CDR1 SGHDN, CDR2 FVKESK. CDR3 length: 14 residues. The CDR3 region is CASSPLSSNEKLFF. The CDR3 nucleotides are TGTGCCAGCAGCCCCCTCAGCAGCAATGAAAAACTGTTTTTT.

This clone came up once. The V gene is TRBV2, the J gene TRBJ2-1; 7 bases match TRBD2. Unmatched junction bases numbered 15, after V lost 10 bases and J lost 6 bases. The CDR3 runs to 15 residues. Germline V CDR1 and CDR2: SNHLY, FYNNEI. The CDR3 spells CATRVWGGTTNEQFF. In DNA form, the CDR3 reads TGTGCCACCAGGGTGTGGGGGGGTACCACCAATGAGCAGTTCTTC.

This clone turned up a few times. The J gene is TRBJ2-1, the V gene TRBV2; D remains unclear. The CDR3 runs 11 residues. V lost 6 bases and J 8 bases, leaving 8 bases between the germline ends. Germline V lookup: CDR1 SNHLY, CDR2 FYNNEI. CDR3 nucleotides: TGTGCCAGCAGGGTAGAAGATGAGCAGTTCTTC. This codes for CASRVEDEQFF.

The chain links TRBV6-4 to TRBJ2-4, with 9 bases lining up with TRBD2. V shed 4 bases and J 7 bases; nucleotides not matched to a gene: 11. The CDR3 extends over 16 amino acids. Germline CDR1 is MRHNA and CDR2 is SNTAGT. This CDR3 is CASSVAAGGPENIQYF. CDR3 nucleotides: TGTGCCAGCAGTGTAGCAGCGGGGGGTCCGGAGAACATTCAGTACTTC.

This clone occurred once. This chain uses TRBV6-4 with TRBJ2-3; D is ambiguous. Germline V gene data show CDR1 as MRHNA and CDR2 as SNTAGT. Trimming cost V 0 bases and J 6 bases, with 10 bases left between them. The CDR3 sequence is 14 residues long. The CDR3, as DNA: TGTGCCAGCAGTGACTCGATAAGATCCGATACGCAGTATTTT. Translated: CASSDSIRSDTQYF.

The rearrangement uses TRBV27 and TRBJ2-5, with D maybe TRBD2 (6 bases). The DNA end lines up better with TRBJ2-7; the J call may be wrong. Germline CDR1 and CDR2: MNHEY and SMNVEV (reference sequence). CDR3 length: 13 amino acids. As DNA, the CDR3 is TGTGCCAGCAGTTTGGGCGGGGTCTACGAGCAGTACTTC. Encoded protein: CASSLGGVYEQYF.

CDR3 protein: CASSYLAGAYEQYF. In nucleotides, the CDR3 is TGTGCCAGTAGTTATCTAGCGGGGGCCTACGAGCAGTACTTC. The rearrangement uses TRBV19 and TRBJ2-5; 10 positions agree with TRBD2. The J call may be incorrect, as the DNA end agrees better with TRBJ2-7. From germline, CDR1 is LNHDA and CDR2 SQIVND (reference sequence). The CDR3 contains 14 residues.

In DNA, the CDR3 is TGTGCCAGCAGCTCCAGACTAGCGGAAGAGACCCAGTACTTC. Encoded protein: CASSSRLAEETQYF. The rearrangement links TRBV11-1 to TRBJ2-5; TRBD2 matches 9 bases. V shed 4 bases and J 3 bases; nucleotides not matched to a gene: 3. CDR1 is SGHAT and CDR2 is FQDESV in the germline V gene (reference sequence). The CDR3 is 14 amino acids.

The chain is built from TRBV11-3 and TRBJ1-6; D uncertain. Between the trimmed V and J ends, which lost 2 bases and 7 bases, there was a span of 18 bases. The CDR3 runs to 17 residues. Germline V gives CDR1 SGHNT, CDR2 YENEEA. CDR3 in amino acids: CASSLNLRVRGNSPLHF. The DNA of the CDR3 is TGTGCCAGCAGCTTAAACCTGAGAGTTCGAGGAAATTCACCCCTCCACTTT.